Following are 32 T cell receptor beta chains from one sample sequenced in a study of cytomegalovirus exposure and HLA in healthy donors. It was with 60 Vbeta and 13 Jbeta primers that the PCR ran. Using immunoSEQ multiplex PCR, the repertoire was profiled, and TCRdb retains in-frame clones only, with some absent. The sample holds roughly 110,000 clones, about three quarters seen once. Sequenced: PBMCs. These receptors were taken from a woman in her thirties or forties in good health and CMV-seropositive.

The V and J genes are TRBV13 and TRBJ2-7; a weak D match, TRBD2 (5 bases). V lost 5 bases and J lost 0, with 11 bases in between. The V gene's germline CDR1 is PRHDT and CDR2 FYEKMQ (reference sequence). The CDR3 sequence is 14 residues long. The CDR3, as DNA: TGTGCCAGCAGCCCTATGGGGAGCTCCTACGAGCAGTACTTC. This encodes CASSPMGSSYEQYF.

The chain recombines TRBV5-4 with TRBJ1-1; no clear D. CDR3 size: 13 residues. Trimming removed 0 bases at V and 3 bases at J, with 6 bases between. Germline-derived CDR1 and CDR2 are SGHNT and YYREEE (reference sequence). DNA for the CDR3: TGTGCCAGCAGCTTGGGCAGTCACACTGAAGCTTTCTTT. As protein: CASSLGSHTEAFF.

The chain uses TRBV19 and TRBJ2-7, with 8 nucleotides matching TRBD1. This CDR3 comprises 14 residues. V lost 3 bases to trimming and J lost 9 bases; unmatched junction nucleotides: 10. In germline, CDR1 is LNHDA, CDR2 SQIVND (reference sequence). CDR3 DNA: TGTGCCAGTAGTATGGGGCAGGGGGCGGCGAGGCAGTACTTC. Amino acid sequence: CASSMGQGAARQYF.

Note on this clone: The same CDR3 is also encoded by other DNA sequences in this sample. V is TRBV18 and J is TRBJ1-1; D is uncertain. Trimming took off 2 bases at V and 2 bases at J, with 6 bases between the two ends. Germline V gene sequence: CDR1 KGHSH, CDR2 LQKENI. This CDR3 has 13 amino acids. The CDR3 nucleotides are TGTGCCAGCTCACCAGGCCTCAACACTGAAGCTTTCTTT. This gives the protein CASSPGLNTEAFF.

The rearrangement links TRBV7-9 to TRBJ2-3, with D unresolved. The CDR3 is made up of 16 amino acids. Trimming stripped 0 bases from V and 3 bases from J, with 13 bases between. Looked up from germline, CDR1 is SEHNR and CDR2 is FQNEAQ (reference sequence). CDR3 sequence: CASSLALSVSTDTQYF. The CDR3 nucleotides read TGTGCCAGCAGCTTAGCGCTAAGCGTTTCAACAGATACGCAGTATTTT.

This CDR3 is CAWSPQTGYAFF. The CDR3 DNA sequence: TGTGCCTGGAGTCCACAAACGGGGTACGCTTTCTTT. The chain links TRBV30 to TRBJ1-1; D remains unclear. V was cut by 2 bases and J by 11 bases, with 15 bases left in between. CDR1 and CDR2 (germline): GTSNPN, SVGIG (reference sequence). The CDR3 spans 12 residues.

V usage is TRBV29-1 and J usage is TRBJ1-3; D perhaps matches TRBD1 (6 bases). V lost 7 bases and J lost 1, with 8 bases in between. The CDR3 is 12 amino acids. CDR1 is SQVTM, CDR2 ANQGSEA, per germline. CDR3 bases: TGCAGCGCTGGGACATCTGGAAACACCATATATTTT. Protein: CSAGTSGNTIYF.

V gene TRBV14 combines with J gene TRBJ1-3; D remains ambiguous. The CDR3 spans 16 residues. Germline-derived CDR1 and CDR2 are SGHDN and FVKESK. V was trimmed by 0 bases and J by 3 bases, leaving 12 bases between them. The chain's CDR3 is CASSQDSRVYGNTIYF. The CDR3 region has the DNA TGTGCCAGCAGCCAAGATTCGCGCGTATATGGAAACACCATATATTTT.

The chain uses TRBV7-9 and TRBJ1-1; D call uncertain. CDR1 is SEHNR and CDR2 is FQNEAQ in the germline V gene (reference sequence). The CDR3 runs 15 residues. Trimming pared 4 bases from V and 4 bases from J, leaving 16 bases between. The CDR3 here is CASSSRSYALTEAFF. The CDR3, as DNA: TGTGCCAGCAGCTCAAGGAGCTACGCTCTCACTGAAGCTTTCTTT.

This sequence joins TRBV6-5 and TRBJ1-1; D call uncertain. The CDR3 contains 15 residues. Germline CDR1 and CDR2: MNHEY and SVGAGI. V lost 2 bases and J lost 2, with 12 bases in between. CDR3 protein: CASSYGPRPNTEAFF. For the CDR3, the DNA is TGTGCCAGCAGTTACGGGCCGAGACCAAACACTGAAGCTTTCTTT.

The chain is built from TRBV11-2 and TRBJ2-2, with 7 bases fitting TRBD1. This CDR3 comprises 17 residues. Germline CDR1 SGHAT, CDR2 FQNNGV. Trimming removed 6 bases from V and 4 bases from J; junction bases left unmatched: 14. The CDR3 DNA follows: TGTGCCAGCAGATCCTTGACAGGGCCTCTTCGCACCGGGGAGCTGTTTTTT. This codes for CASRSLTGPLRTGELFF.

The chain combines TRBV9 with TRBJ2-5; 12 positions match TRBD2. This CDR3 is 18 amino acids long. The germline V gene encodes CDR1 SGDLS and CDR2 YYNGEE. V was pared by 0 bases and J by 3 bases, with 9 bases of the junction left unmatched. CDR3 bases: TGTGCCAGCAGCGTAGGGCTAGCGGGGGGGCTTGGGGAAGAGACCCAGTACTTC. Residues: CASSVGLAGGLGEETQYF.

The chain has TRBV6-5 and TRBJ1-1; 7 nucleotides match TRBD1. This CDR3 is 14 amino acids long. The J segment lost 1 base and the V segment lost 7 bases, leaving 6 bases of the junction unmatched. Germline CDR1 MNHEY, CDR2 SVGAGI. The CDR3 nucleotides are TGTGCCAGCACCCAAGGGGGCTGGAACACTGAAGCTTTCTTT. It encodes CASTQGGWNTEAFF.

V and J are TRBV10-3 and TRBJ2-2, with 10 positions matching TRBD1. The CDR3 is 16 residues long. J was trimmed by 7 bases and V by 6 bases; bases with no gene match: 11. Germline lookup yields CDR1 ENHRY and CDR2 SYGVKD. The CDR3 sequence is CAISPGQGVPIGELFF. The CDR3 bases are TGTGCCATCAGCCCAGGACAGGGGGTCCCCATCGGGGAGCTGTTTTTT.

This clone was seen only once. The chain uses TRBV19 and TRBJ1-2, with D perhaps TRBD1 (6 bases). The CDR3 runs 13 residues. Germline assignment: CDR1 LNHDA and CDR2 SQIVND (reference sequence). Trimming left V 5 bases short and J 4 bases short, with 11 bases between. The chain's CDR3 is CASSETGRYGYTF. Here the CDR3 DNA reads TGTGCCAGTAGTGAGACAGGTCGCTATGGCTACACCTTC.

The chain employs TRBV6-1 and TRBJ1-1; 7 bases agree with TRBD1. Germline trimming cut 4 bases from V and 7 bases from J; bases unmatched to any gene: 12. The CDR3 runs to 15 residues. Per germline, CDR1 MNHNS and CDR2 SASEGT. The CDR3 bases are TGTGCCAGCAGTGTAGGACAGGCGGGGTCCGGTGAAGCTTTCTTT. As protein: CASSVGQAGSGEAFF.

The CDR3 reads CASMQKNYGYTF. DNA of the CDR3: TGTGCCAGTATGCAGAAAAACTATGGCTACACCTTC. This chain links TRBV19 with TRBJ1-2; D unresolved. Germline values: CDR1 LNHDA, CDR2 SQIVND (reference sequence). The CDR3 length is 12 residues. Trimming pared 7 bases from V and 2 bases from J, leaving 8 bases between.

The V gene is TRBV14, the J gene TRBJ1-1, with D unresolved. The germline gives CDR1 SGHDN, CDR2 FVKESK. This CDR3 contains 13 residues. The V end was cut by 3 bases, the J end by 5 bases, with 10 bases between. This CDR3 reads CASSQGLSTEAFF. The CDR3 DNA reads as TGTGCCAGCAGCCAGGGCCTCTCTACTGAAGCTTTCTTT.

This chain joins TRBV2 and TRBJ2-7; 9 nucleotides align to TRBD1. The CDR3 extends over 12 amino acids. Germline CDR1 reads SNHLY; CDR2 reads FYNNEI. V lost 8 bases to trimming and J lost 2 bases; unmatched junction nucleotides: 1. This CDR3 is CASWDRAYEQYF. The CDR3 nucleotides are TGTGCCAGCTGGGACAGGGCCTACGAGCAGTACTTC.

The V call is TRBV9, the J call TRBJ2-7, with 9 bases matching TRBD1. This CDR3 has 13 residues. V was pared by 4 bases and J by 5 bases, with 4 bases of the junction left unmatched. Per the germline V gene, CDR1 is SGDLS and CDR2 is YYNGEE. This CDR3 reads CASSLQGADEQYF. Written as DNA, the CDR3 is TGTGCCAGCAGCCTACAGGGGGCGGACGAGCAGTACTTC.

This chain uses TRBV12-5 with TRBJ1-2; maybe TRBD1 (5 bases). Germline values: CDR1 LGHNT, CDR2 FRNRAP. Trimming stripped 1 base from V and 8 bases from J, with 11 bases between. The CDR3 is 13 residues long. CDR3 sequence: CASGLGQFQGYTF. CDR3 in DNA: TGTGCTAGTGGTTTGGGACAGTTTCAAGGCTACACCTTC.

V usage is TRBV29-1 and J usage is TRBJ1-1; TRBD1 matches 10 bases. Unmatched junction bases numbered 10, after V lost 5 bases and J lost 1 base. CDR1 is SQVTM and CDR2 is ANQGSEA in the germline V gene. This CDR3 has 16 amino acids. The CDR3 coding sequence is TGCAGCGTTACCCCACCGGGACAGGGGCAGAACACTGAAGCTTTCTTT. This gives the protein CSVTPPGQGQNTEAFF.

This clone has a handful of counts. The CDR3 sequence is CASSLGQGGWNYGYTF. Written as DNA, the CDR3 is TGCGCCAGCAGCTTAGGACAGGGGGGGTGGAACTATGGCTACACCTTC. The chain employs TRBV5-1 and TRBJ1-2; TRBD1 aligns across 10 bases. After removal of 2 bases from V and 2 bases from J, the junction contained 6 bases not matched to a gene. Per germline, CDR1 SGHRS and CDR2 YFSETQ. The CDR3 is 16 amino acids.

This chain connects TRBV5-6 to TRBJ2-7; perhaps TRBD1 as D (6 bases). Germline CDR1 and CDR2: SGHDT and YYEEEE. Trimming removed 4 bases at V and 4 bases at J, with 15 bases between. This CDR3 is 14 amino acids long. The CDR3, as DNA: TGTGCCAGCAGCGGCCAGGGGACGTCGTACGAGCAGTACTTC. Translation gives CASSGQGTSYEQYF.

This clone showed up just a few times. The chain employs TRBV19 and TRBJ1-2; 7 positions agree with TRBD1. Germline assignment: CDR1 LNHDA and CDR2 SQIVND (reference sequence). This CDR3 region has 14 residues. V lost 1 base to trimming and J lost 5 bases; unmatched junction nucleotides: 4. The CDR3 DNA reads TGTGCCAGTAGTATAGGCCCAGGGGGTTATGGCTACACCTTC. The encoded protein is CASSIGPGGYGYTF.

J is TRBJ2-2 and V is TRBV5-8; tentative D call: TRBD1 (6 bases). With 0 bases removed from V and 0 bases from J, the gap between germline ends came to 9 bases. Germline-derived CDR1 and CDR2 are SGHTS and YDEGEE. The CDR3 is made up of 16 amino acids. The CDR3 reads CASSLVQGANTGELFF. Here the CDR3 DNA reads TGTGCCAGCAGCTTGGTACAGGGTGCGAACACCGGGGAGCTGTTTTTT.

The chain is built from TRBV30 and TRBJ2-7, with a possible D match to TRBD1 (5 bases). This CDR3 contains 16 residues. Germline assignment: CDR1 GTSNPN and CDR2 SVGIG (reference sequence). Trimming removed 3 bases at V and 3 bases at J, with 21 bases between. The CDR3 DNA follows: TGTGCCTGGAGAAACGCCGACAGAATTCGTTTCTACGAGCAGTACTTC. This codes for CAWRNADRIRFYEQYF.

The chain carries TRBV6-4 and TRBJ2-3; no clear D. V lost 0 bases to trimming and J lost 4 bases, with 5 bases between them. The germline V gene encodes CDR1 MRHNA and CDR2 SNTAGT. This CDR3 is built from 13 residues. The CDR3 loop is CASSDSEADTQYF. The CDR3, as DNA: TGTGCCAGCAGTGACTCTGAGGCAGATACGCAGTATTTT.

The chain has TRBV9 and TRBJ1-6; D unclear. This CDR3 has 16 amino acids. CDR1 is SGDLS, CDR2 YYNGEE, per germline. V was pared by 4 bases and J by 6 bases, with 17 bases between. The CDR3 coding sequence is TGTGCCAGCAGCTCCGGTTCCCCACTTTCTAATTCACCCCTCCACTTT. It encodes CASSSGSPLSNSPLHF.

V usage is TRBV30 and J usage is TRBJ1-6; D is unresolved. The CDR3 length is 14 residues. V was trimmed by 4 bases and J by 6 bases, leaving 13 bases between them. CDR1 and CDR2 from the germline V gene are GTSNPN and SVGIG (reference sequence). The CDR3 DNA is TGTGCCTGGAAGCGCAGAGAAGCTAATTCACCCCTCCACTTT. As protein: CAWKRREANSPLHF.

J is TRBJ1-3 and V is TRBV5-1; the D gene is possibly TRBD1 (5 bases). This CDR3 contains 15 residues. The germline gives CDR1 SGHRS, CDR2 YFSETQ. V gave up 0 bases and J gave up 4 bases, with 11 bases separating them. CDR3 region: CASSLDGAGGNTIYF. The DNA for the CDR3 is TGCGCCAGCAGCTTGGATGGGGCAGGGGGAAACACCATATATTTT.

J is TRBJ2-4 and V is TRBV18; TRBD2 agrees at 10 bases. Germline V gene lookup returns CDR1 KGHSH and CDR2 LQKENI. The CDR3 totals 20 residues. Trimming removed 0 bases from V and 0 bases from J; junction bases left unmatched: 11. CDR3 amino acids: CASSPPILAGDLLAKNIQYF. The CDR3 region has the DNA TGTGCCAGCTCACCACCAATTCTAGCGGGGGATCTATTAGCCAAAAACATTCAGTACTTC.